The 29 T cell receptor beta chains below come from one sample, sequenced in a study of blood T cells in healthy people across ages (dated by TCRdb to 2013 to 2016). The method was 5' RACE. Sequencing took place on an Illumina HiSeq 2500. A second roughly 7 to 11 cycle PCR used a sample-barcoded 5' primer and a J-beta primer mix. The public reads were reanalyzed by TCRdb: fastp trimming at Q25, MiXCR alignment, in-frame beta chains only. Entries that share a CDR3 protein sequence are merged under the most common genes and DNA. The table for this sample lists about 780,000 distinct CDR3 sequences; roughly 24% of them were counted only once. 3% of the sample lies in the top ten. The same specimen was also included in a second study, on T cells of mothers and their children.

Sequenced sample: blood. All receptors derive from a boy younger than 18 in good health.

Of note for this clonotype: A much larger clone lies one base from this, so it may be a read error. The genes are TRBV2 and TRBJ2-2; TRBD1 matches at 10 bases. CDR1 and CDR2 (germline): SNHLY, FYNNEI. This CDR3 has 14 amino acids. Trimming at V came to 6 bases and at J to 3 bases, leaving 1 base not matched to a gene. The CDR3 coding sequence is TGTGCCAGCAGGGGGACAGGGGACACCGGGGAGCTGTTTTTT. This sequence encodes CASRGTGDTGELFF.

This clonotype was seen only a few times. The V and J genes are TRBV28 and TRBJ2-4; tentative D call: TRBD1 (6 bases). With 2 bases removed from V and 0 bases from J, the gap between germline ends came to 11 bases. The CDR3 is made up of 16 amino acids. CDR1 is MDHEN, CDR2 SYDVKM, per germline. CDR3 bases: TGTGCCAGCAGTTTAGGAGGACAGCTAGCCAAAAACATTCAGTACTTC. Residues: CASSLGGQLAKNIQYF.

This clonotype has more than one count but fewer than ten. The chain joins TRBV20-1 to TRBJ2-5; perhaps TRBD1 as D (6 bases). The CDR3 spans 15 residues. Germline V gene data show CDR1 as DFQATT and CDR2 as SNEGSKA (reference sequence). V was shortened by 6 bases and J by 5 bases, with 22 bases between the two germline ends. CDR3 loop: CSAPTASGDPETQYF. Written as DNA, the CDR3 is TGCAGTGCCCCCACAGCGTCAGGGGACCCTGAGACCCAGTACTTC.

DNA for the CDR3: TGCAGCGTTTCACCGACAGGATCTACGGGGCAGTACTTC. Protein: CSVSPTGSTGQYF. V is TRBV29-1 and J is TRBJ2-7, with D possibly matching TRBD1 (6 bases). Germline CDR1 SQVTM, CDR2 ANQGSEA. V gave up 5 bases and J gave up 9 bases, with 20 bases separating them. The length of the CDR3 is 13 residues.

This clonotype has more than one count but fewer than ten. The chain joins TRBV15 to TRBJ2-2; D may be TRBD1 (6 bases). This CDR3 is built from 14 residues. Germline values: CDR1 LNHNV, CDR2 YYDKDF (reference sequence). V gave up 5 bases and J gave up 6 bases, with 13 bases separating them. CDR3 nucleotides: TGTGCCACCAGCCAGAGGGGGATCGCCGGGGAGCTGTTTTTT. Its translation: CATSQRGIAGELFF.

Ten or more counts support this clonotype. The rearrangement links TRBV4-1 to TRBJ2-3, with D perhaps being TRBD1 or TRBD2 (5 bases each). The CDR3 loop spans 17 amino acids. Germline loops: CDR1 MGHRA, CDR2 YSYEKL. V gave up 0 bases and J gave up 4 bases, with 17 bases separating them. CDR3 region: CASSQENRDPDADTQYF. DNA of the CDR3: TGCGCCAGCAGCCAAGAAAACCGGGACCCGGACGCAGATACGCAGTATTTT.

This clonotype has only a few counts. The CDR3 coding sequence is TGTGCCAGCAGTGGCGAGAGCTCCTATAATTCACCCCTCCACTTT. Encoded protein: CASSGESSYNSPLHF. The chain uses TRBV2 and TRBJ1-6; D ambiguous. Trimming removed 4 bases from V and 0 bases from J, with 7 bases in between. Germline values: CDR1 SNHLY, CDR2 FYNNEI. The CDR3 spans 15 residues. The whole variable domain, remainder taken from reference TRBV2 and TRBJ1-6, is EPEVTQTPSHQVTQMGQEVILRCVPISNHLYFYWYRQILGQKVEFLVSFYNNEISEKSEIFDDQFSVERPDGSNFTLKIRSTKLEDSAMYFCASSGESSYNSPLHFGNGTRLTVT.

Remarks on this clonotype: An end of the junction differs from the germline gene, which may be a read error. The chain employs TRBV12-3 or TRBV12-4 and TRBJ2-7; TRBD2 aligns across 12 bases. The CDR3 is made up of 16 amino acids. The CDR3 region is CASSSPSGGAPYEQYF. DNA of the CDR3: TGTGCCAGTAGTTCTCCTAGCGGGGGGGCCCCCTACGAGCAGTACTTC.

The chain is built from TRBV28 and TRBJ1-1, with a tentative D call TRBD1 (5 bases). Germline lookup yields CDR1 MDHEN and CDR2 SYDVKM. V gave up 3 bases and J gave up 6 bases, with 14 bases separating them. CDR3 length: 14 amino acids. This CDR3 is CASSFLLGDPEAFF. As DNA, the CDR3 is TGTGCCAGCAGTTTCCTCCTAGGGGACCCTGAAGCTTTCTTT.

The sample holds a few counts of this clonotype. The chain recombines TRBV30 with TRBJ1-1; the D is unclear. The CDR3 totals 13 residues. Deletions cut 4 bases from V and 1 base from J, with 10 bases between. The germline V gene encodes CDR1 GTSNPN and CDR2 SVGIG (reference sequence). The CDR3 sequence: CAWTPTQNTEAFF. Written as DNA, the CDR3 is TGTGCCTGGACCCCTACCCAGAACACTGAAGCTTTCTTT.

The J gene is TRBJ2-7, the V gene TRBV5-1; D not resolved. Germline lookup yields CDR1 SGHRS and CDR2 YFSETQ. CDR3 length equals 13 residues. Trimming took 4 bases from V and 5 from J, leaving 13 bases between them. CDR3 nucleotide sequence: TGCGCCAGCAGCGCGGACCTCTCTCACGAGCAGTACTTC. Amino acid sequence: CASSADLSHEQYF.

The chain is built from TRBV7-3 and TRBJ2-6, with a tentative D call TRBD1 (5 bases). Per germline, CDR1 SGHTA and CDR2 FQGTGA. The V end lost 5 bases, the J end lost 3 bases, and 11 bases lay between the germline ends. There are 15 residues in the CDR3. CDR3 sequence (DNA): TGTGCCAGCAGCGCCTCAGGGCATGGGGCCAACGTCCTGACTTTC. This translates into CASSASGHGANVLTF.

The chain links TRBV5-1 to TRBJ2-2, with TRBD1 matching over 9 bases. Looked up from germline, CDR1 is SGHRS and CDR2 is YFSETQ. This CDR3 contains 14 residues. V shed 5 bases and J 4 bases; nucleotides not matched to a gene: 3. This CDR3 reads CASSPTGGTGELFF. CDR3 nucleotides: TGCGCCAGCAGTCCGACAGGGGGCACCGGGGAGCTGTTTTTT.

V gene TRBV29-1 combines with J gene TRBJ2-2, with D uncertain. Germline V gene lookup returns CDR1 SQVTM and CDR2 ANQGSEA. The V and J ends lost 5 bases and 0 bases respectively, with 1 base between them. The length of the CDR3 is 11 residues. CDR3 nucleotide sequence: TGCAGCGTTACGAACACCGGGGAGCTGTTTTTT. The encoded protein is CSVTNTGELFF.

The V and J genes are TRBV6-2 or TRBV6-3 and TRBJ2-3; D remains unclear. Trimming took off 6 bases at V and 2 bases at J, with 15 bases between the two ends. Germline V gene lookup returns CDR1 MNHEY and CDR2 SVGEGT. The CDR3 contains 15 residues. CDR3 DNA sequence: TGTGCCAGCAGACCGGGCGGCCCCCACACAGATACGCAGTATTTT. As protein: CASRPGGPHTDTQYF.

V and J are TRBV7-9 and TRBJ2-7; 8 bases match TRBD1. V lost 1 base and J lost 6; bases outside the gene matches: 5. CDR1 and CDR2 (germline): SEHNR, FQNEAQ (reference sequence). The CDR3 sequence is 14 residues long. The CDR3 sequence is CASSLGTGNLEQYF. CDR3 nucleotides: TGTGCCAGCAGCTTAGGGACAGGGAATCTCGAGCAGTACTTC. The entire variable domain, with the rest obtained from reference TRBV7-9 and TRBJ2-7, is as follows: DTGVSQNPRHKITKRGQNVTFRCDPISEHNRLYWYRQTLGQGPEFLTYFQNEAQLEKSRLLSDRFSAERPKGSFSTLEIQRTEQGDSAMYLCASSLGTGNLEQYFGPGTRLTVT.

In this sample, this clonotype turned up a few times. The V and J genes are TRBV12-5 and TRBJ2-7; 7 bases match TRBD1. V was pared by 2 bases and J by 7 bases, with 11 bases of the junction left unmatched. Germline loops: CDR1 LGHNT, CDR2 FRNRAP. This CDR3 is 15 amino acids long. The CDR3 DNA follows: TGTGCTAGTGGTTTGAAGACAGGGCCGCATCGGGAGCAGTACTTC. Protein: CASGLKTGPHREQYF.

The chain recombines TRBV28 with TRBJ2-1, with 8 bases aligning to TRBD1. Germline-derived CDR1 and CDR2 are MDHEN and SYDVKM. CDR3 length: 13 amino acids. The CDR3 DNA reads as TGTGGATCTCGGACAGGGAATGTCTATGAGCAGTTCTTC. The encoded protein is CGSRTGNVYEQFF.

This clonotype was detected a few times. The V call is TRBV5-1, the J call TRBJ1-1; no clear D gene. Trimming shortened V by 3 bases and J by 2 bases, and 11 bases separated the two germline ends. The CDR3 contains 14 residues. Germline CDR1 reads SGHRS; CDR2 reads YFSETQ. The DNA of the CDR3 is TGCGCCAGCAGCTCCCCCTTCCGAAACACTGAAGCTTTCTTT. Amino acids: CASSSPFRNTEAFF.

This clonotype was observed once. The genes are TRBV20-1 and TRBJ2-1; no definite D call. Trimming removed 6 bases at V and 1 base at J, with 13 bases between. The CDR3 is 14 amino acids. Germline CDR1 DFQATT, CDR2 SNEGSKA (reference sequence). The CDR3 DNA reads TGCAGTGCAGTCATCGGGTCTTCCTACAATGAGCAGTTCTTC. The encoded protein is CSAVIGSSYNEQFF.

This rearrangement joins TRBV28 to TRBJ1-1, with D possibly being TRBD1 (6 bases). V lost 7 bases to trimming and J lost 0 bases, with 18 bases between them. Germline V lookup: CDR1 MDHEN, CDR2 SYDVKM. The CDR3 is made up of 16 amino acids. Written as DNA, the CDR3 is TGTGCCAGCAACGGACAGTCCTATGGCCTGAACACTGAAGCTTTCTTT. It is translated as CASNGQSYGLNTEAFF.

This clonotype has only a few counts. The chain recombines TRBV29-1 with TRBJ2-5; D unresolved. Deletions cut 2 bases from V and 4 bases from J, with 11 bases between. CDR3 size: 13 residues. The germline CDR1 and CDR2 sequences are SQVTM and ANQGSEA. CDR3 nucleotide sequence: TGCAGCGTTGAAATCGGGCCAGGAGAGACCCAGTACTTC. It is translated as CSVEIGPGETQYF.

The chain carries TRBV7-9 and TRBJ2-4, with D hard to call. Per germline, CDR1 SEHNR and CDR2 FQNEAQ (reference sequence). The length of the CDR3 is 16 residues. Trimming took off 1 base at V and 0 bases at J, with 10 bases between the two ends. The CDR3 spells CASSLEDGLAKNIQYF. The CDR3 bases are TGTGCCAGCAGCTTAGAGGACGGATTAGCCAAAAACATTCAGTACTTC.

This chain links TRBV28 with TRBJ1-2; perhaps TRBD1 as D (5 bases). Germline V gene data show CDR1 as MDHEN and CDR2 as SYDVKM. CDR3 length: 16 amino acids. V dropped 4 bases and J dropped 4 bases, with 19 bases sitting between them. CDR3 amino acids: CASSSARGEFRYGYTF. The CDR3 DNA sequence: TGTGCCAGCAGTTCCGCCCGAGGGGAATTCCGCTATGGCTACACCTTC.

The DNA of the CDR3 is TGTGCCAGCAGCTTAGAGACTAGTGGGGAGACCCAGTACTTC. Protein: CASSLETSGETQYF. This chain uses TRBV7-9 with TRBJ2-5, with D possibly TRBD2 on 6 matching bases. The ends were cut back, 1 base at V and 5 bases at J, with 11 bases in the middle. This CDR3 is built from 14 residues. Looked up from germline, CDR1 is SEHNR and CDR2 is FQNEAQ (reference sequence).

The chain has TRBV7-9 and TRBJ2-5; D might be TRBD1 (6 bases). The V end was cut by 3 bases, the J end by 2 bases, with 10 bases between. The length of the CDR3 is 14 residues. Germline V gene lookup returns CDR1 SEHNR and CDR2 FQNEAQ (reference sequence). The CDR3 DNA sequence: TGTGCCAGCAGCTTGGGGACAAAACAAGAGACCCAGTACTTC. Its translation: CASSLGTKQETQYF.

V is TRBV29-1 and J is TRBJ1-1, with unresolved D. V shed 8 bases and J shed 1 base, with 11 bases lying between them. CDR1 SQVTM and CDR2 ANQGSEA come from the germline V gene. CDR3 length: 12 residues. As DNA, the CDR3 is TGCAGCAATAGCCACAGGAACACTGAAGCTTTCTTT. Translation: CSNSHRNTEAFF.

This sequence joins TRBV28 and TRBJ2-7; D not certain. In germline, CDR1 is MDHEN, CDR2 SYDVKM. The CDR3 totals 11 residues. The ends were cut back, 6 bases at V and 7 bases at J, with 10 bases in the middle. The DNA of the CDR3 is TGTGCCAGCAGCCCAGACTGGGAGCAGTACTTC. Its protein is CASSPDWEQYF.

There are a few counts of this clonotype. J is TRBJ2-1 and V is TRBV2, with D unresolved. Per germline, CDR1 SNHLY and CDR2 FYNNEI. This CDR3 has 14 amino acids. V was trimmed by 5 bases and J by 2 bases, leaving 10 bases between them. The CDR3 DNA sequence: TGTGCCAGCAGTCCCAGAAAGACCTACAATGAGCAGTTCTTC. This gives the protein CASSPRKTYNEQFF.